The T cell receptor (beta chain) described here comes from a study of cytomegalovirus exposure and HLA in healthy donors. Whole-study context: Genotyping showed around 80% of roughly 400 donors falling in the Caucasian-associated ancestry cluster. Study-wide results and limits: Cytomegalovirus-associated status was assigned to 150 or so TCR beta chains. Upon later analysis, TCR association rates were observed to vary by HLA locus, being highest for DRB1 and lowest for HLA-C. Rarity marked most TCR sequences, yet some public TCRs occurred in many donors.

On this clone: No antigen is known for it.

The PCR contained 60 Vbeta and 13 Jbeta primers. The table came from immunoSEQ multiplex PCR; TCRdb's copy has only in-frame clones and leaves some out. The sample contains some 150,000 clones, approximately 86% of which appear only once. The CDR3 runs 16 residues. The V and J ends lost 3 bases and 3 bases, in that order; junction bases with no gene match: 10. Germline V gene data show CDR1 as SEHNR and CDR2 as FQNEAQ (reference sequence). The receptor comes from a male donor in good health and CMV-seronegative. V and J are TRBV7-9 and TRBJ2-7, with TRBD1 matching 8 bases. The specimen sequenced was PBMCs. The CDR3 bases are TGTGCCAGCAGCTTTGTCTGGCAGGGGGCGCTCTACGAGCAGTACTTC. Translated, it gives CASSFVWQGALYEQYF.